Detailed here is one T cell receptor (beta chain). Trimming took 6 bases from V and 5 from J, leaving 11 bases between them. From germline, CDR1 is MNHNY and CDR2 SVGAGI (reference sequence). CDR3 length: 13 residues. These data originate in a study of blood T cell repertoires in COVID-19. Residents of about two dozen US areas, aged about 18 to 100 years, made up the participants. In the original analysis: Estimation of nucleated cell counts was performed using reference gene primer amplification. Assay: immunoSEQ multiplex PCR; the TCRdb copy retains only in-frame clones and omits some. D and trimming come from the DNA, and the V and J calls and clone size come from that table. This table has roughly 69,000 clones, 65% to 85% appearing once.

The rearrangement uses TRBV6-6 and TRBJ1-5; D remains unclear. This receptor was identified in a woman between 40 and 50 years old with acute COVID-19. Specimen: PBMCs or T cells enriched from blood (not recorded which). Here the CDR3 reads CASRQQKDQPQHF. The DNA of the CDR3 is TGTGCCAGCAGGCAACAGAAAGATCAGCCCCAGCATTTT.